One and the same sample provided the 21 T cell receptor beta chains below, sequenced in a study of blood T cell repertoires in COVID-19. Here immunoSEQ multiplex PCR was the method, and the copy in TCRdb shows in-frame clones only, minus some. The sample has 110,000 or so clones; roughly 81% are singletons. Sample: peripheral blood. These receptors were obtained from a man in his forties with acute or convalescent COVID-19.

To note about this clone: The same CDR3 can be traced to other DNA sequences in this sample. This chain joins TRBV7-3 and TRBJ2-1, with D possibly being TRBD1 (6 bases). The CDR3 extends over 14 amino acids. V lost 2 bases, J lost 4 bases, and 9 bases lay in between. Germline V CDR1 and CDR2: SGHTA, FQGTGA. The CDR3 loop reads CASSLGGGYNEQFF. The DNA for the CDR3 is TGTGCCAGCAGCTTAGGGGGCGGGTACAATGAGCAGTTCTTC. Full variable domain (outside the CDR3, taken from reference TRBV7-3 and TRBJ2-1): GAGVSQTPSNKVTEKGKYVELRCDPISGHTALYWYRQSLGQGPEFLIYFQGTGAADDSGLPNDRFFAVRPEGSVSTLKIQRTERGDSAVYLCASSLGGGYNEQFFGPGTRLTVL.

The V and J genes are TRBV7-8 and TRBJ2-3, with D possibly being TRBD1 (5 bases). The CDR3 is 14 amino acids. CDR1 is SGHVS and CDR2 is FQNEAQ in the germline V gene. Trimming cost V 2 bases and J 1 base, with 7 bases left between them. This CDR3 is CASSLSQGTDTQYF. CDR3 nucleotides: TGTGCCAGCAGCTTATCACAGGGCACAGATACGCAGTATTTT.

The genes are TRBV7-9 and TRBJ2-7, with D perhaps TRBD2 (6 bases). Per germline, CDR1 SEHNR and CDR2 FQNEAQ (reference sequence). The CDR3 is 14 amino acids. V was clipped by 1 base and J by 6 bases, with 13 bases between them. In DNA, the CDR3 is TGTGCCAGCAGCTTAGATCATCAGGGAGGCGAGCAGTACTTC. It yields the protein CASSLDHQGGEQYF. Variable domain in full (rest from reference TRBV7-9 and TRBJ2-7): DTGVSQNPRHKITKRGQNVTFRCDPISEHNRLYWYRQTLGQGPEFLTYFQNEAQLEKSRLLSDRFSAERPKGSFSTLEIQRTEQGDSAMYLCASSLDHQGGEQYFGPGTRLTVT.

This clone has just one count. The V gene is TRBV21-1, the J gene TRBJ1-5; the table's D call, TRBD1, has no DNA check behind it. TRBV21-1 constitutes a pseudogene. The CDR3 has 16 residues. The CDR3 here is CATDSYGRQGNQPQHF. The CDR3 nucleotides are TGTGCCACTGACTCCTATGGCCGACAGGGAAATCAGCCCCAGCATTTT.

V gene TRBV11-1 combines with J gene TRBJ2-3; D possibly corresponds to TRBD2 (5 bases). Germline values: CDR1 SGHAT, CDR2 FQDESV (reference sequence). Between the trimmed V and J ends, which lost 3 bases and 1 base, there was a span of 14 bases. The CDR3 length is 16 residues. In nucleotides, the CDR3 is TGTGCCAGCAGCTTGGACGGGATACCGGGCACAGATACGCAGTATTTT. This translates into CASSLDGIPGTDTQYF.

This clone was observed once. This chain uses TRBV7-6 with TRBJ2-7; tentatively, D is TRBD1 (6 bases). V was trimmed by 5 bases and J by 1 base, leaving 9 bases between them. This CDR3 spans 13 amino acids. CDR1 SGHVS and CDR2 FNYEAQ come from the germline V gene. CDR3 DNA: TGTGCCAGCAGCGCGGACAGTTCCTACGAGCAGTACTTC. Its translation: CASSADSSYEQYF.

The rearrangement joins TRBV24-1 to TRBJ2-1; TRBD2 aligns across 8 bases. Germline V lookup: CDR1 KGHDR, CDR2 SFDVKD. This CDR3 spans 15 amino acids. With V trimmed by 4 bases and J by 7 bases, 8 bases remained unmatched. The CDR3 DNA is TGTGCCACCAGTGAGATCGGGGGGGTGGGGAATGAGCAGTTCTTC. It specifies CATSEIGGVGNEQFF.

About this clone itself: Different DNA sequences within this sample yield the same CDR3. The V gene is TRBV4-1, the J gene TRBJ2-3, with 8 bases lining up with TRBD2. Looked up from germline, CDR1 is MGHRA and CDR2 is YSYEKL. The V gene end was trimmed by 3 bases and the J gene end by 3 bases; junction bases not matched to a gene: 11. The CDR3 spans 17 residues. The CDR3 loop reads CASSHVTAGVTTDTQYF. The CDR3 DNA is TGCGCCAGCAGCCACGTGACAGCGGGGGTTACTACAGATACGCAGTATTTT.

The chain employs TRBV7-9 and TRBJ2-5, with unresolved D. CDR1 SEHNR and CDR2 FQNEAQ come from the germline V gene (reference sequence). Trimming removed 4 bases from V and 4 bases from J, with 4 bases in between. CDR3 length: 11 amino acids. The CDR3 nucleotides read TGTGCCAGCAGCTCCGGAGAGACCCAGTACTTC. It encodes CASSSGETQYF.

The chain carries TRBV4-1 and TRBJ2-3, with D uncertain. Looked up from germline, CDR1 is MGHRA and CDR2 is YSYEKL. Trimming took off 4 bases at V and 2 bases at J, with 13 bases between the two ends. This CDR3 is built from 15 residues. CDR3 loop: CASSPGDFYTDTQYF. In DNA form, the CDR3 reads TGCGCCAGCAGCCCGGGTGACTTCTACACAGATACGCAGTATTTT.

The rearrangement links TRBV7-6 to TRBJ2-7; D may be TRBD1 (6 bases). The CDR3 is 15 residues long. CDR1 SGHVS and CDR2 FNYEAQ come from the germline V gene. Trimming removed 5 bases from V and 0 bases from J, with 14 bases in between. The CDR3 sequence: CASSINTGPSYEQYF. The CDR3 DNA reads TGTGCCAGCAGCATCAATACAGGGCCCTCCTACGAGCAGTACTTC. The full variable domain, with the rest looked up from reference TRBV7-6 and TRBJ2-7, is GAGVSQSPRYKVTKRGQDVALRCDPISGHVSLYWYRQALGQGPEFLTYFNYEAQQDKSGLPNDRFSAERPEGSISTLTIQRTEQRDSAMYRCASSINTGPSYEQYFGPGTRLTVT.

This clone has just one count. The chain is built from TRBV9 and TRBJ1-3, with 8 positions matching TRBD1. Germline V gives CDR1 SGDLS, CDR2 YYNGEE. This CDR3 has 15 residues. V dropped 0 bases and J dropped 2; count of bases not matched to a gene: 1. CDR3 sequence: CASSVGQGTGNTIYF. The DNA for the CDR3 is TGTGCCAGCAGCGTAGGACAGGGGACTGGAAACACCATATATTTT. Combining the CDR3 with reference TRBV9 and TRBJ1-3 gives the whole variable domain DSGVTQTPKHLITATGQRVTLRCSPRSGDLSVYWYQQSLDQGLQFLIQYYNGEERAKGNILERFSAQQFPDLHSELNLSSLELGDSALYFCASSVGQGTGNTIYFGEGSWLTVV.

The rearrangement uses TRBV5-4 and TRBJ2-3, with D possibly being TRBD2 (6 bases). Germline V lookup: CDR1 SGHNT, CDR2 YYREEE (reference sequence). Trimming pared 3 bases from V and 9 bases from J, leaving 14 bases between. The CDR3 extends over 13 amino acids. The CDR3 DNA sequence: TGTGCCAGCAGCTCCTCCGGACTAACAACGCAGTATTTT. Translation: CASSSSGLTTQYF.

This rearrangement joins TRBV9 to TRBJ2-7, with 10 bases that match TRBD2. J gave up 1 base and V 2 bases, and 0 bases lay outside the gene matches. Germline values: CDR1 SGDLS, CDR2 YYNGEE. This CDR3 is built from 14 residues. Here the CDR3 DNA reads TGTGCCAGCAGCGTGACTAGCGGGTCCTACGAGCAGTACTTC. Amino acid sequence: CASSVTSGSYEQYF.

This clone was detected only a few times. The chain is built from TRBV4-3 and TRBJ2-7, with 11 bases lining up with TRBD2. With V trimmed by 0 bases and J by 2 bases, 15 bases remained unmatched. Germline CDR1 is LGHNA and CDR2 is YSLEER. CDR3 length equals 20 residues. CDR3 sequence: CASSQDLTETSGAFTYEQYF. The CDR3 DNA is TGCGCCAGCAGCCAAGATTTAACCGAGACTAGCGGGGCCTTTACCTACGAGCAGTACTTC.

This sequence joins TRBV30 and TRBJ1-6; 8 bases line up with TRBD1. V was pared by 1 base and J by 7 bases, with 6 bases of the junction left unmatched. The germline V gene encodes CDR1 GTSNPN and CDR2 SVGIG (reference sequence). The CDR3 is made up of 15 amino acids. CDR3 loop: CAWSEDRAKNSPLHF. The DNA of the CDR3 is TGTGCCTGGAGTGAGGACAGGGCTAAGAATTCACCCCTCCACTTT.

The gene calls are TRBV2 and TRBJ1-5; 7 nucleotides agree with TRBD1. V shed 8 bases and J 3 bases; nucleotides not matched to a gene: 16. The CDR3 sequence is 17 residues long. The V gene's germline CDR1 is SNHLY and CDR2 FYNNEI. CDR3 sequence: CASRMGQGEWTNQPQHF. For the CDR3, the DNA is TGTGCCAGCCGGATGGGGCAGGGGGAATGGACCAATCAGCCCCAGCATTTT.

This clone has just one count. The chain is built from TRBV24-1 and TRBJ2-3; no clear D gene. The V gene lost 3 bases and the J gene lost 2 bases, with 8 bases spanning the gap. Germline CDR1 KGHDR, CDR2 SFDVKD. The CDR3 runs 14 residues. The CDR3 sequence is CATSDRVHTDTQYF. CDR3 bases: TGTGCCACCAGTGATCGGGTCCACACAGATACGCAGTATTTT.

This clone was seen more than once but under ten times. The rearrangement links TRBV5-1 to TRBJ1-6; maybe TRBD1 (6 bases). This CDR3 comprises 15 residues. V lost 0 bases and J 8 bases, leaving 12 bases between the germline ends. Germline V gene data show CDR1 as SGHRS and CDR2 as YFSETQ. CDR3 bases: TGCGCCAGCAGCTTGGGTCAGGGGAGGGATTCACCCCTCCACTTT. Translation: CASSLGQGRDSPLHF.

This rearrangement joins TRBV11-2 to TRBJ2-1; 15 nucleotides agree with TRBD2. The V gene end was trimmed by 3 bases and the J gene end by 14 bases; junction bases not matched to a gene: 8. The CDR3 sequence is 15 residues long. Germline loops: CDR1 SGHAT, CDR2 FQNNGV. The CDR3 DNA reads TGTGCCAGCAGCTTCATCTGGACTAGCGGGGGGGCGGAGTTCTTC. Its protein is CASSFIWTSGGAEFF.

V and J are TRBV7-9 and TRBJ1-3; 8 bases are a match to TRBD1. The CDR3 has 18 residues. The germline gives CDR1 SEHNR, CDR2 FQNEAQ (reference sequence). V was pared by 7 bases and J by 2 bases, with 16 bases of the junction left unmatched. The CDR3 DNA sequence: TGTGCCAGCACCCCGACCCGGGACAGGAGTACTCCTGGAAACACCATATATTTT. Translated: CASTPTRDRSTPGNTIYF.